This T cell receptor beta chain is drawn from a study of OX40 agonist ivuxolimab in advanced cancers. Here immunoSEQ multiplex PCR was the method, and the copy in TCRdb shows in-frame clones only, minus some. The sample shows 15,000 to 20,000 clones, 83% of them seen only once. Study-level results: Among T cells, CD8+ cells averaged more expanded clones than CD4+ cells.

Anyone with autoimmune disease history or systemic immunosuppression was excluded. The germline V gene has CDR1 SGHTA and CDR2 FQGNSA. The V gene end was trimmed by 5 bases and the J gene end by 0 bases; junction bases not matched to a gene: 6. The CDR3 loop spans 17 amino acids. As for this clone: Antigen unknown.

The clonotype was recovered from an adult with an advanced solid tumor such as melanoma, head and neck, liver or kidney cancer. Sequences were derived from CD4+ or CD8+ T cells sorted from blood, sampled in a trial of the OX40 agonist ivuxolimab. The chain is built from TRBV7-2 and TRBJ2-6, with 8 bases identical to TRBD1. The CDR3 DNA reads TGTGCCAGCAGCCCGGGACAGGCTAGCTCTGGGGCCAACGTCCTGACTTTC. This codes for CASSPGQASSGANVLTF.